The clone carrying this TCR beta chain came up a few times. The antigen is not known. V was cut by 5 bases and J by 7 bases, with 23 bases left in between. CDR1 and CDR2 from the germline V gene are SEHNR and FQNEAQ (reference sequence). The length of the CDR3 is 16 residues. These data come from a study of T-cell memory formation after mild COVID-19. Study background: Largely, the TCR clusters proved donor specific. Study results and limitations: The main location of contracting CD4+ clones was CM and EM, and that of contracting CD8+ clones was EMRA. Second-wave clones that peaked on day 37 lacked confirmed SARS-CoV-2 specificity. Cross-reactive memory seemingly joined, as some responding clones were found in pre-infection memory.

TCRdb re-called the 5' RACE reads through MiXCR, storing one row per CDR3 protein. The profile shows about 82,000 distinct CDR3 sequences, 10% to 15% of them singletons. The V gene is TRBV7-9, the J gene TRBJ1-2, with a possible D match to TRBD1 (6 bases). Sequencing was carried out using PBMCs or a T cell subset sorted from them (not recorded which). The sequence derives from an adult woman who had mild COVID-19 (a few samples of this study predate the infection). Cell type and time point are not known. The CDR3 is CASSLSYGRTEGGYTF. The DNA for the CDR3 is TGTGCCAGCAGCCTAAGTTACGGAAGGACAGAGGGTGGCTACACCTTC.